This TCR beta chain came from a study of long-term antiretroviral therapy in people with HIV. General study points: Diversity measured after ART increased yet remained under transplant donor controls. Repertoires looked antigen-experienced, with only a slight naive shift after ART.

Every participant gave one or more pre-ART and two or more post-ART PBMC samples. A remark on this clone: Its antigen is unidentified.

Version v3.0 of the immunoSEQ assay was performed at survey level. For every sample, sequencing targeted roughly 40,000-50,000 T-cell genomes. Generated by immunoSEQ multiplex PCR, the TCRdb table keeps only in-frame clones and is missing some. The repertoire holds tens of thousands of clones, with about 80% as singletons. Germline V gene lookup returns CDR1 SGHNT and CDR2 YYREEE (reference sequence). The V and J ends lost 3 bases and 7 bases respectively, with 8 bases between them. This CDR3 contains 13 residues. Sample: unsorted PBMCs, taken 2 years after starting antiretroviral therapy. The chain combines TRBV5-4 with TRBJ1-6; tentatively, D is TRBD1 (5 bases). This clonotype was obtained from a woman aged 45-60 years with HIV. The CDR3, as DNA: TGTGCCAGCAGCTATTACAGGAATTCACCCCTCCACTTT. Protein sequence: CASSYYRNSPLHF. Variable domain in full (rest from reference TRBV5-4 and TRBJ1-6): ETGVTQSPTHLIKTRGQQVTLRCSSQSGHNTVSWYQQALGQGPQFIFQYYREEENGRGNFPPRFSGLQFPNYSSELNVNALELDDSALYLCASSYYRNSPLHFGNGTRLTVT.